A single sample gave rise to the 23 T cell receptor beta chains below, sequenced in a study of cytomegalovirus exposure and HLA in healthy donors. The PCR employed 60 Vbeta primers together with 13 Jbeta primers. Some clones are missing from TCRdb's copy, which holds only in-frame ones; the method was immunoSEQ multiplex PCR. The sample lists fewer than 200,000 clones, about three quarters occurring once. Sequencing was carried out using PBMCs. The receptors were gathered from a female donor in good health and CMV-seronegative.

The CDR3 sequence: CASSRARGSYNSPLHF. In DNA form, the CDR3 reads TGTGCCAGCAGCCGGGCTCGGGGATCCTATAATTCACCCCTCCACTTT. This rearrangement joins TRBV7-2 to TRBJ1-6, with D unresolved. The germline CDR1 and CDR2 sequences are SGHTA and FQGNSA. Trimming removed 5 bases from V and 1 base from J, with 12 bases in between. The CDR3 runs 16 residues.

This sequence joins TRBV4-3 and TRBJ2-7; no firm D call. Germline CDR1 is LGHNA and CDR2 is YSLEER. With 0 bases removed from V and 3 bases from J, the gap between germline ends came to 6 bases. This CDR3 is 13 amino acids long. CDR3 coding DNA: TGCGCCAGCAGCCAAGAAGGCGGCTACGAGCAGTACTTC. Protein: CASSQEGGYEQYF.

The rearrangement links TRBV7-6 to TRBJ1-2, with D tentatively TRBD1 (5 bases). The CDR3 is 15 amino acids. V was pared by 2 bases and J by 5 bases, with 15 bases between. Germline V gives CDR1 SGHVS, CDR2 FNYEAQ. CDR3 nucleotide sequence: TGTGCCAGCAGCTTACCCCTTTTCCAGGGATATGGCTACACCTTC. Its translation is CASSLPLFQGYGYTF. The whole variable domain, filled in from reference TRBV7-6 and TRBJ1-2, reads GAGVSQSPRYKVTKRGQDVALRCDPISGHVSLYWYRQALGQGPEFLTYFNYEAQQDKSGLPNDRFSAERPEGSISTLTIQRTEQRDSAMYRCASSLPLFQGYGYTFGSGTRLTVV.

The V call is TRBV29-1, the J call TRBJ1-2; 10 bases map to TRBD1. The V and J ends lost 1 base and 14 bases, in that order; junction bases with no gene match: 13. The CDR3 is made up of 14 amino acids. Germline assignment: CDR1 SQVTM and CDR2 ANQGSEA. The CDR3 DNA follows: TGCAGCGTTGAAGGACAAATTGGGACAGGGGCGTTTACCTTC. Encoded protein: CSVEGQIGTGAFTF.

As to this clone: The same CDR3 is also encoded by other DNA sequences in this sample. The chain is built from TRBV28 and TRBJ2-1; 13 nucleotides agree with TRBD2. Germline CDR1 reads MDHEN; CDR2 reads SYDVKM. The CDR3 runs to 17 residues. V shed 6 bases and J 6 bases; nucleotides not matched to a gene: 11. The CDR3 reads CASREATSGRLGNEQFF. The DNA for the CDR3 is TGTGCCAGCAGGGAGGCGACTAGCGGGAGGTTAGGCAATGAGCAGTTCTTC.

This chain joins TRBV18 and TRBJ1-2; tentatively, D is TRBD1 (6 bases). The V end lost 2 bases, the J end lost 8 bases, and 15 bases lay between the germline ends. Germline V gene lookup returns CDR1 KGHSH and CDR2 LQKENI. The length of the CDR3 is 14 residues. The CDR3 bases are TGTGCCAGCTCACCAGGGCAGGGGAAAGGGGGCTACACCTTC. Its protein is CASSPGQGKGGYTF.

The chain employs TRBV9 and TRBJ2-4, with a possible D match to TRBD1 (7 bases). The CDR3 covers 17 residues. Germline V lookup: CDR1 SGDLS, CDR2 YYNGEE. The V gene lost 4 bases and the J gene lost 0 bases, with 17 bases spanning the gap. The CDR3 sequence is CASSRRGDSLAKNIQYF. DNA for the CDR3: TGTGCCAGCAGCCGCAGGGGGGATTCCCTAGCCAAAAACATTCAGTACTTC.

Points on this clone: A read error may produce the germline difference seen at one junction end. The CDR3 protein is CATHWAGANGLTF. DNA for the CDR3: TGTGCCACCCACTGGGCTGGGGCCAACGGCCTGACTTTC. V is TRBV10-3 and J is TRBJ2-6, with D possibly being TRBD1 (5 bases). The germline V gene encodes CDR1 ENHRY and CDR2 SYGVKD. The CDR3 has 13 amino acids.

The CDR3 reads CASSRVTDINYEQYF. The CDR3 bases are TGTGCCAGCAGTAGGGTGACAGATATCAACTACGAGCAGTACTTC. V and J are TRBV6-1 and TRBJ2-7; a possible D gene is TRBD1 (5 bases). The germline gives CDR1 MNHNS, CDR2 SASEGT. Deletions cut 5 bases from V and 3 bases from J, with 17 bases between. The CDR3 runs 15 residues.

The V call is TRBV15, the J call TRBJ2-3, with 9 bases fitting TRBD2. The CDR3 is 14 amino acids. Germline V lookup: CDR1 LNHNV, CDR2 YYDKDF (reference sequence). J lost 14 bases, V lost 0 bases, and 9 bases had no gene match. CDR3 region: CATSRDIGGRALYF. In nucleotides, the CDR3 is TGTGCCACCAGCAGAGATATTGGCGGGAGGGCCTTGTATTTT.

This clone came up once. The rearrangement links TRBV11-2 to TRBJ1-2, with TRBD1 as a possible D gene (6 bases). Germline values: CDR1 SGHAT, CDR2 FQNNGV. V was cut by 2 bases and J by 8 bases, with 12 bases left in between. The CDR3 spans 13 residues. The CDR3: CASSLSGGGGYTF. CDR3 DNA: TGTGCCAGCAGCTTAAGTGGGGGGGGCGGCTACACCTTC.

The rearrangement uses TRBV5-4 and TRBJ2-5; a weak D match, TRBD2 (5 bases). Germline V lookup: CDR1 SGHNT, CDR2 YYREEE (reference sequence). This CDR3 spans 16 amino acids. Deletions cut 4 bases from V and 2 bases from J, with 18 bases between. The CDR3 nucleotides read TGTGCCAGCAGCCCGCCGGGAACCCTCCGACAAGAGACCCAGTACTTC. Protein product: CASSPPGTLRQETQYF.

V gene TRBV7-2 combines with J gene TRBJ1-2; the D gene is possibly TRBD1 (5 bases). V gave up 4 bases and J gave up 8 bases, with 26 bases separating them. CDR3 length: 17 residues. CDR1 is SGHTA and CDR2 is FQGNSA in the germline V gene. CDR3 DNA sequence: TGTGCCAGCAGCTCTGCTCCGTACAGGAGAACTGTTGTCGGCTACACCTTC. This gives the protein CASSSAPYRRTVVGYTF. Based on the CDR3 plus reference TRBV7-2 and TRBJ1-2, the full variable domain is GAGVSQSPSNKVTEKGKDVELRCDPISGHTALYWYRQSLGQGLEFLIYFQGNSAPDKSGLPSDRFSAERTGGSVSTLTIQRTQQEDSAVYLCASSSAPYRRTVVGYTFGSGTRLTVV.

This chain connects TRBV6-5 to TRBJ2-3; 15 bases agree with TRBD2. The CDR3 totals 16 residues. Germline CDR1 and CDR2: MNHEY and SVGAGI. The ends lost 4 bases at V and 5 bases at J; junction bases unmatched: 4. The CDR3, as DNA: TGTGCCAGCAGTTGGACTAGCGGGGGGGCCCTAGATACGCAGTATTTT. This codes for CASSWTSGGALDTQYF.

DNA for the CDR3: TGTGCCAGCAGCGTTGACAGGGTTAATTCACCCCTCCACTTT. It translates to CASSVDRVNSPLHF. The gene calls are TRBV9 and TRBJ1-6, with TRBD1 matching 7 bases. The junction had 2 bases not matched to a gene; V was cut back by 2 bases and J by 6 bases. This CDR3 has 14 amino acids. Looked up from germline, CDR1 is SGDLS and CDR2 is YYNGEE.

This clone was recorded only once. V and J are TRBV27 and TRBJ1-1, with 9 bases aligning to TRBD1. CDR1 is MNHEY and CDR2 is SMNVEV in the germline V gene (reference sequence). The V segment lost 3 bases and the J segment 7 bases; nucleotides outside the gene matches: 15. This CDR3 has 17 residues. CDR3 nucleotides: TGTGCCAGCAGTTTTCGAAATTCCGGGACAGGGATTGATGAAGCTTTCTTT. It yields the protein CASSFRNSGTGIDEAFF.

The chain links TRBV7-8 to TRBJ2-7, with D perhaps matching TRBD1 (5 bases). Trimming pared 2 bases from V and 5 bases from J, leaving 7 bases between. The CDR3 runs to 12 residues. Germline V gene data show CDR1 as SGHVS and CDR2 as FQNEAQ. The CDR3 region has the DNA TGTGCCAGCAGCTTAAAGGGGAACGAGCAGTACTTC. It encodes CASSLKGNEQYF.

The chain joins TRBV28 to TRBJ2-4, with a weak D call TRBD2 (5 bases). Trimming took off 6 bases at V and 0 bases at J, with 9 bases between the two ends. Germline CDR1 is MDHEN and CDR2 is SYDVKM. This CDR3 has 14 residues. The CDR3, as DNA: TGTGCCAGCAGAGAGGGTATAGCCAAAAACATTCAGTACTTC. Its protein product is CASREGIAKNIQYF.

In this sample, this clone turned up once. CDR3 DNA: TGTGCCAGCAGTGATCAGGGCCTTCCGGTCTACGAGCAGTACTTC. This encodes CASSDQGLPVYEQYF. V and J are TRBV25-1 and TRBJ2-7; a weak D match, TRBD1 (5 bases). Trimming cost V 3 bases and J 3 bases, with 15 bases left between them. CDR3 length: 15 amino acids. Germline V gives CDR1 MGHDK, CDR2 SYGVNS.

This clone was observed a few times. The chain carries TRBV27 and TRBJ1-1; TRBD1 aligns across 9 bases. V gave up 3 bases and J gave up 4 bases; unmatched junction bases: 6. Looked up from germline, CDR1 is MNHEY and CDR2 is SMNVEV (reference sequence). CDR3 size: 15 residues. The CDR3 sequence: CASSFRQGGSTEAFF. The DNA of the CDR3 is TGTGCCAGCAGTTTCAGACAGGGGGGGTCCACTGAAGCTTTCTTT.

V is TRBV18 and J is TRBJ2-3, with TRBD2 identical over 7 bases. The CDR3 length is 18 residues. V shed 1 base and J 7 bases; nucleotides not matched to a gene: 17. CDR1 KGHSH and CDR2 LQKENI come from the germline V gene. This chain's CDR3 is CASSPLPNKRDPGYTQYF. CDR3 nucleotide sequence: TGTGCCAGCTCACCACTCCCCAACAAGCGGGACCCAGGATATACGCAGTATTTT.

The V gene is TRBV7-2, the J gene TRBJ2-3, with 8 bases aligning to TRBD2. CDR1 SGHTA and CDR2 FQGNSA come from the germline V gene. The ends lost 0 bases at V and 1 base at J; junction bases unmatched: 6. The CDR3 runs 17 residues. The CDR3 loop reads CASSLAVRRGGTDTQYF. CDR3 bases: TGTGCCAGCAGCTTAGCGGTGCGGCGGGGGGGCACAGATACGCAGTATTTT. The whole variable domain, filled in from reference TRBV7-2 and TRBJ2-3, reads GAGVSQSPSNKVTEKGKDVELRCDPISGHTALYWYRQSLGQGLEFLIYFQGNSAPDKSGLPSDRFSAERTGGSVSTLTIQRTQQEDSAVYLCASSLAVRRGGTDTQYFGPGTRLTVL.

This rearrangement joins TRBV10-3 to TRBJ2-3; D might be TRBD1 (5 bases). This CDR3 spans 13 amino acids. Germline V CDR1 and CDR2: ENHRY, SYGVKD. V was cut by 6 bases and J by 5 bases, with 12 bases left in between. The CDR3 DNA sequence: TGTGCCATCAGGCAGGGAATTGAAGATACGCAGTATTTT. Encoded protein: CAIRQGIEDTQYF.